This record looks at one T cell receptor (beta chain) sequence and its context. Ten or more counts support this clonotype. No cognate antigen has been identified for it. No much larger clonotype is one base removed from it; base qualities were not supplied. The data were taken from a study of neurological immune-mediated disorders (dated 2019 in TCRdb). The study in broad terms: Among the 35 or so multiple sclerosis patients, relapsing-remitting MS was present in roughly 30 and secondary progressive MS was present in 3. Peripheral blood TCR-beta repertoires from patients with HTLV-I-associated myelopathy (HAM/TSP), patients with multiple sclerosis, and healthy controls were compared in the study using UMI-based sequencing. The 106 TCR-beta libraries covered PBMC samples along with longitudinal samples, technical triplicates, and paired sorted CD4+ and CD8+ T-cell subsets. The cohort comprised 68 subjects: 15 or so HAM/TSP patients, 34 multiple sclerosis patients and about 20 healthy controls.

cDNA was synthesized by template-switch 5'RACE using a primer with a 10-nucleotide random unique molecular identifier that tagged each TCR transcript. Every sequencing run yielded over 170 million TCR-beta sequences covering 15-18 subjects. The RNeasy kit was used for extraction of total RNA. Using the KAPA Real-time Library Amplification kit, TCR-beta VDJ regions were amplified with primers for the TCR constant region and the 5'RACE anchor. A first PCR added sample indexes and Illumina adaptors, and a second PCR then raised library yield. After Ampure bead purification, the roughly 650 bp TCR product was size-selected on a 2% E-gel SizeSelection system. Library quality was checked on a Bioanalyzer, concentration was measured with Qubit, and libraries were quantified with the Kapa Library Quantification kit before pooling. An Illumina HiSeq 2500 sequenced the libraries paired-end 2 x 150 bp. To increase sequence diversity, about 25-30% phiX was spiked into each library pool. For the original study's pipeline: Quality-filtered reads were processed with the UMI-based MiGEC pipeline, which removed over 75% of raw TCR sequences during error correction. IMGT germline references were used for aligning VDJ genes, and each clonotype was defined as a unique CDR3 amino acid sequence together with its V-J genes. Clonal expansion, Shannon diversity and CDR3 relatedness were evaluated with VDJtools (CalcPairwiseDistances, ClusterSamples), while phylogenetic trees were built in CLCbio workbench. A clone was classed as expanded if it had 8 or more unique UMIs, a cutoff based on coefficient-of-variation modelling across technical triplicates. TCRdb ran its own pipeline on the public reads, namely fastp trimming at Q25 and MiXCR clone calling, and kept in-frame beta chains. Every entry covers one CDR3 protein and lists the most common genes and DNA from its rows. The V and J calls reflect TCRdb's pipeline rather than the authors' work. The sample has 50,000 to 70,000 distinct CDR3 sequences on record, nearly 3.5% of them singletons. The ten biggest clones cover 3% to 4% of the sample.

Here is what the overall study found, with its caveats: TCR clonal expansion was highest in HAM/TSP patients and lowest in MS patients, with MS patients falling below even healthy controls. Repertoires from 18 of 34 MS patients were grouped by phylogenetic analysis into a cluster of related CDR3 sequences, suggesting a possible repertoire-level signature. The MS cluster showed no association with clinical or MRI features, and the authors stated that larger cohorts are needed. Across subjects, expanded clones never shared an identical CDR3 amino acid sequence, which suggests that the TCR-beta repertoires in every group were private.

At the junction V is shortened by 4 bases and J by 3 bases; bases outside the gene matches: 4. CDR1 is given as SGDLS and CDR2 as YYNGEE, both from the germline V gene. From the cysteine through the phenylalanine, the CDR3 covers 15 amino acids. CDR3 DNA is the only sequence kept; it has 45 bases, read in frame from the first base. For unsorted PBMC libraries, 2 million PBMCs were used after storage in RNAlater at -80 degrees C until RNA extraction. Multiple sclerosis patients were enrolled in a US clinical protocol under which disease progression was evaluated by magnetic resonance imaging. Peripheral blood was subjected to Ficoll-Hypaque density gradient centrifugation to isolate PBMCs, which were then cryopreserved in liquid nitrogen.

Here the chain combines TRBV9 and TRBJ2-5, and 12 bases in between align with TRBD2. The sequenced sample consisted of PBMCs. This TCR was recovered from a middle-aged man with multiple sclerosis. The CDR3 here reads CASSHSSGREETQYF. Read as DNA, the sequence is TGTGCCAGCAGCCATTCTAGCGGGAGGGAAGAGACCCAGTACTTC. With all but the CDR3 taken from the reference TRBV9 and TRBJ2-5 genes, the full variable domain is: DSGVTQTPKHLITATGQRVTLRCSPRSGDLSVYWYQQSLDQGLQFLIQYYNGEERAKGNILERFSAQQFPDLHSELNLSSLELGDSALYFCASSHSSGREETQYFGPGTRLLVL.